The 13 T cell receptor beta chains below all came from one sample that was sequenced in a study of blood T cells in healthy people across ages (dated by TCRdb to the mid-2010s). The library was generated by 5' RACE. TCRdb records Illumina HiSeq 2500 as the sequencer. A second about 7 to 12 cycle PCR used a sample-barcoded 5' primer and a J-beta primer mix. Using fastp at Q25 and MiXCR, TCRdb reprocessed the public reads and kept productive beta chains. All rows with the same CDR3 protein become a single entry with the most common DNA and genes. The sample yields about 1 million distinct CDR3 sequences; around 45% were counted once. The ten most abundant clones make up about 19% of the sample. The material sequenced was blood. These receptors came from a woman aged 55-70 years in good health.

The CDR3 sequence: CASSSYADEQYF. CDR3 bases: TGTGCCAGCAGTTCTTACGCGGACGAGCAGTACTTC. J is TRBJ2-7 and V is TRBV28, with no clear D. V shed 4 bases and J shed 5 bases, with 9 bases lying between them. Germline CDR1 MDHEN, CDR2 SYDVKM. CDR3 length equals 12 residues. The variable domain in full, completed from reference TRBV28 and TRBJ2-7, reads DVKVTQSSRYLVKRTGEKVFLECVQDMDHENMFWYRQDPGLGLRLIYFSYDVKMKEKGDIPEGYSVSREKKERFSLILESASTNQTSMYLCASSSYADEQYFGPGTRLTVT.

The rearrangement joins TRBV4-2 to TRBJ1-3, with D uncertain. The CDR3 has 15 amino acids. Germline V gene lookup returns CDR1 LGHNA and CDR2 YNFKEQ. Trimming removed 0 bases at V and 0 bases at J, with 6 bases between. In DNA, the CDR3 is TGTGCCAGCAGCCAAGATCAGTCCTCTGGAAACACCATATATTTT. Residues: CASSQDQSSGNTIYF.

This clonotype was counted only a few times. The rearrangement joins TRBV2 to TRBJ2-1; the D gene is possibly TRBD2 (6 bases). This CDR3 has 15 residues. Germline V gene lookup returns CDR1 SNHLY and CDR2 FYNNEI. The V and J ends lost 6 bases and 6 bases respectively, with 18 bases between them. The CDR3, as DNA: TGTGCCAGCAGACGAACTGGAGGGCCGGGCAATGAGCAGTTCTTC. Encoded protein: CASRRTGGPGNEQFF.

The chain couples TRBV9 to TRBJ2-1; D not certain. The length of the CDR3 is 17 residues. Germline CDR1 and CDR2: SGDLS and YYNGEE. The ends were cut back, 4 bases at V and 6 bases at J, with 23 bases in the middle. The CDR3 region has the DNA TGTGCCAGCAGCCCCCGGCGGACGGATTACGTCAGCAATGAGCAGTTCTTC. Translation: CASSPRRTDYVSNEQFF.

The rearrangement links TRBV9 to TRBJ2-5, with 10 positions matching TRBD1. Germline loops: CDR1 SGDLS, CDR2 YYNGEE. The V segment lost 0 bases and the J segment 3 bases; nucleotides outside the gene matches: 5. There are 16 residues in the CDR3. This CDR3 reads CASSVDGTGVKETQYF. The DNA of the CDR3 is TGTGCCAGCAGCGTAGACGGGACAGGGGTAAAAGAGACCCAGTACTTC.

The DNA of the CDR3 is TGTGCCAGCAGCTCCAATTCTAACAGGGAGATCTACAATGAGCAGTTCTTC. It is translated as CASSSNSNREIYNEQFF. The genes are TRBV13 and TRBJ2-1, with a weak D call TRBD1 (6 bases). Trimming pared 4 bases from V and 3 bases from J, leaving 19 bases between. The CDR3 has 17 amino acids. Germline V gene sequence: CDR1 PRHDT, CDR2 FYEKMQ (reference sequence).

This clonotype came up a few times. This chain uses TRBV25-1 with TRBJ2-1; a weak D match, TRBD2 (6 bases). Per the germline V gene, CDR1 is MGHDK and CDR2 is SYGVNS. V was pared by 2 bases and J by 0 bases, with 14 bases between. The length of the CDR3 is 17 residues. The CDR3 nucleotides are TGTGCCAGCAGTGAACTAGCCCGGGGGAGCTCCTACAATGAGCAGTTCTTC. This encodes CASSELARGSSYNEQFF. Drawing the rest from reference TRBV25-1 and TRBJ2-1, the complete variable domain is EADIYQTPRYLVIGTGKKITLECSQTMGHDKMYWYQQDPGMELHLIHYSYGVNSTEKGDLSSESTVSRIRTEHFPLTLESARPSHTSQYLCASSELARGSSYNEQFFGPGTRLTVL.

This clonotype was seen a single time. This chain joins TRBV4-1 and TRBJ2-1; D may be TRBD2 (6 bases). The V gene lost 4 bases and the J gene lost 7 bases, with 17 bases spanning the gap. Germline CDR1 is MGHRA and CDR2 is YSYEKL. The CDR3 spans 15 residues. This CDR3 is CASSPKGGETNEQFF. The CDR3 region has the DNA TGCGCCAGCAGCCCAAAGGGAGGAGAGACAAATGAGCAGTTCTTC.

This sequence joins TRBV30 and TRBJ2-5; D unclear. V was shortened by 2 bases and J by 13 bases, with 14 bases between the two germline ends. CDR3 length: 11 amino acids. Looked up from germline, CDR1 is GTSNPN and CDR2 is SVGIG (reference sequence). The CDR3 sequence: CAWSSTVHGYF. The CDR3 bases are TGTGCCTGGAGTAGCACGGTTCACGGGTACTTC. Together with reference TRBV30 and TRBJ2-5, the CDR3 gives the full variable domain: SQTIHQWPATLVQPVGSPLSLECTVEGTSNPNLYWYRQAAGRGLQLLFYSVGIGQISSEVPQNLSASRPQDRQFILSSKKLLLSDSGFYLCAWSSTVHGYFGPGTRLLVL.

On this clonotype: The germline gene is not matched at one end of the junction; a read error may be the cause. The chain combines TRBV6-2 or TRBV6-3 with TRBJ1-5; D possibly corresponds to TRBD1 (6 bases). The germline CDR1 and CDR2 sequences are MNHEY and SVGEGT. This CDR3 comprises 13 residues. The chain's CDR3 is CASNTGLNQPRHF. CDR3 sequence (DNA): TGTGCCAGCAACACAGGGCTCAATCAGCCCCGGCATTTT.

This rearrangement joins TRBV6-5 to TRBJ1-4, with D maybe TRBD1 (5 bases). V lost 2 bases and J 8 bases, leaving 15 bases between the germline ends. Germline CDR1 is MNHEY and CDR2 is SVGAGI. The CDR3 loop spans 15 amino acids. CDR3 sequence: CASSYAQGRGEKLFF. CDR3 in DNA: TGTGCCAGCAGTTACGCTCAGGGAAGAGGGGAAAAACTGTTTTTT.

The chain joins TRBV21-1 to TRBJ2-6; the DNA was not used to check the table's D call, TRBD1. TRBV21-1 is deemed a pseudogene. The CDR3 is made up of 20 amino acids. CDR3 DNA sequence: TGTGCCAGCAGCAAGAGTAAGGACAGTCCATACCTAGCGCAGGCCAACGTCCTGACTTTC. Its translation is CASSKSKDSPYLAQANVLTF.

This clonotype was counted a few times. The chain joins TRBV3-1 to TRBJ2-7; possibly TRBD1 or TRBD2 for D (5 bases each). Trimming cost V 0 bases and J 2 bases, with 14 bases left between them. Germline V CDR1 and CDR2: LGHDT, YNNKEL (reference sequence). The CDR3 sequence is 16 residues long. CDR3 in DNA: TGTGCCAGCAGCCAAGAGGGGACGGGAATAGCCTACGAGCAGTACTTC. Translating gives CASSQEGTGIAYEQYF.